The sequence of this T cell receptor beta chain was determined in a study of early T cells in non-severe SARS-CoV-2 infection. Study information: Sequencing of bulk RNA from unsorted whole blood was done, without chain pairing.

Study results and caveats: Lookups in VDJdb leaned toward anti-spike CD8 responses and missed private and CD4 specificities.

This clonotype has ten or more counts. Its specificity is not known. Deletions cut 1 base from V and 0 bases from J, with 12 bases between. Germline V CDR1 and CDR2: SGHVS, FQNEAQ. CDR3 length equals 16 residues. cDNA molecules, individually, were tagged with unique molecular identifiers. Using its own MiXCR run on the 5' RACE reads, TCRdb lists one record per CDR3 protein. In the table there are about 26,000 distinct CDR3 sequences, less than 6.5% of which are singletons. The sequencing sample was made of whole blood. This chain uses TRBV7-8 with TRBJ1-1; D unclear. This TCR was recovered from an adult who was a healthcare worker with PCR-confirmed SARS-CoV-2 infection or an uninfected control (not recorded which). CDR3 protein: CASSLDRRRMNTEAFF. CDR3 in DNA: TGTGCCAGCAGCTTAGATCGCCGACGTATGAACACTGAAGCTTTCTTT.